This entry describes one TCR beta chain. The TCRbeta library was prepared with unique molecular identifiers. TCRdb re-called the PCR reads with MiXCR, one entry per CDR3 protein. The repertoire holds about 870,000 distinct CDR3 sequences, with about 16% as singletons. The V segment lost 0 bases and the J segment 3 bases; nucleotides outside the gene matches: 7. CDR3 size: 16 residues. Germline V gives CDR1 SGHRS, CDR2 YFSETQ. The data were taken from a study of T-cell reconstitution after alpha-beta-depleted transplantation in children. This TCR was sampled from a male patient between 5 and 17 years old who had a stem cell transplant for acute lymphoblastic leukemia, so the T cells may come from the graft donor. Sample: PBMCs, mostly from graft donor cells, taken 360 days after TCRalphabeta/CD19-depleted stem cell transplant. The chain links TRBV5-1 to TRBJ1-2, with 8 positions matching TRBD1. The DNA of the CDR3 is TGCGCCAGCAGCTTGGTAGGGACAGGCTTTGACTATGGCTACACCTTC. Translation gives CASSLVGTGFDYGYTF.